The clone carrying this TCR beta chain was seen a handful of times. V lost 0 bases and J lost 4, with 9 bases in between. CDR1 KGHSH and CDR2 LQKENI come from the germline V gene. This CDR3 has 14 amino acids. Sequencing of TCR beta covered CD8+ and CD4+ T cells obtained from blood. Bulk CD8+ and CD4+ cells came from magnetic negative isolation; CD8+ TEMRA by FACS. These data belong to a study of CD8 T cells in Susac syndrome. With random hexamers, 0.5 to 1 ug RNA was reverse transcribed. Amplification of TCR beta CDR3 by immunoSEQ multiplex PCR spanned 54 Vbeta and 13 Jbeta. TCRdb recomputed calls from the immunoSEQ multiplex PCR reads with MiXCR, one row per CDR3 protein. The table records 150,000 or so distinct CDR3 sequences, nearly 97% of them present only once.

This TCR was recovered from a human donor with multiple sclerosis. The specimen was CD8+ T cells from PBMCs. V gene TRBV18 combines with J gene TRBJ2-5; possible D gene TRBD2, 5 bases. CDR3 protein: CASSPPVAGETQYF. The DNA of the CDR3 is TGTGCCAGCTCACCACCCGTCGCGGGAGAGACCCAGTACTTC.